This T cell receptor (beta chain) was observed in a study of identical twins. This clonotype came up a few times. TCRdb passed the 5' RACE reads through MiXCR, listing each CDR3 protein once. The sample includes a few hundred thousand distinct CDR3 sequences, 9.5% to 10% of them seen just once. The germline V gene encodes CDR1 LGHNA and CDR2 YSLEER. This CDR3 comprises 20 residues. V gave up 1 base and J gave up 0 bases; unmatched junction bases: 11. This sample also appeared in a second study, on yellow fever vaccine responses in identical twins.

This rearrangement joins TRBV4-3 to TRBJ2-7; TRBD2 matches at 14 bases. The sequence was obtained from a woman aged 18-29 years in good health. Input material: PBMCs. The CDR3: CASSQVAGLAGVPPSYEQYF. The CDR3 DNA follows: TGCGCCAGCAGCCAAGTTGCGGGACTAGCGGGAGTCCCACCCTCCTACGAGCAGTACTTC.